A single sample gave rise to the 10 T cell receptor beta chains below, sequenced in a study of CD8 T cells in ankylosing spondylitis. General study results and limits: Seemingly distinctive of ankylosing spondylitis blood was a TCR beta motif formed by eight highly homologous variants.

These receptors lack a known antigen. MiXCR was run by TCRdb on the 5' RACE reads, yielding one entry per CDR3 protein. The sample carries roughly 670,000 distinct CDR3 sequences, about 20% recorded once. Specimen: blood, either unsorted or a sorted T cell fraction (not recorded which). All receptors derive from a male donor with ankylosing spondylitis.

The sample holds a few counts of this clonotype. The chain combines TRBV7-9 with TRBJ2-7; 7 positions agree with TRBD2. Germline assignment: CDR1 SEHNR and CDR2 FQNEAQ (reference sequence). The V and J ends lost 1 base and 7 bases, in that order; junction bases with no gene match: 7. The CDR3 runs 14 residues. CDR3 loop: CASSLGPGLREQYF. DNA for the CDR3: TGTGCCAGCAGCTTAGGACCGGGACTACGGGAGCAGTACTTC. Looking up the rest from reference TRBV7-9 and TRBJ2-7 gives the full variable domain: DTGVSQNPRHKITKRGQNVTFRCDPISEHNRLYWYRQTLGQGPEFLTYFQNEAQLEKSRLLSDRFSAERPKGSFSTLEIQRTEQGDSAMYLCASSLGPGLREQYFGPGTRLTVT.

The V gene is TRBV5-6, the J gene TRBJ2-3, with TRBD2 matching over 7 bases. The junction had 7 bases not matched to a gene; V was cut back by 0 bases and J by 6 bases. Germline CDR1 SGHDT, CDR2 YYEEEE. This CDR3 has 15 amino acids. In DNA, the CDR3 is TGTGCCAGCAGCTTGGTTGCGGGAGATTCGGATACGCAGTATTTT. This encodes CASSLVAGDSDTQYF.

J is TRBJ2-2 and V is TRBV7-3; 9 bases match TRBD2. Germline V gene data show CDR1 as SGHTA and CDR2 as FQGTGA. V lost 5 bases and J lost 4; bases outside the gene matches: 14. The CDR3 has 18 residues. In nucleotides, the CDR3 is TGTGCCAGCAGCCCCCGGGGGGTAGCGGGAGTGATCACCGGGGAGCTGTTTTTT. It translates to CASSPRGVAGVITGELFF.

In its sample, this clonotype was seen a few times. CDR3: CASSSEGVGYTF. The CDR3 region has the DNA TGTGCCAGCAGTTCCGAAGGGGTTGGCTACACCTTC. This sequence joins TRBV6-6 and TRBJ1-2, with D possibly TRBD1 on 5 matching bases. Per germline, CDR1 MNHNY and CDR2 SVGAGI (reference sequence). The CDR3 spans 12 residues. Trimming removed 4 bases at V and 7 bases at J, with 10 bases between.

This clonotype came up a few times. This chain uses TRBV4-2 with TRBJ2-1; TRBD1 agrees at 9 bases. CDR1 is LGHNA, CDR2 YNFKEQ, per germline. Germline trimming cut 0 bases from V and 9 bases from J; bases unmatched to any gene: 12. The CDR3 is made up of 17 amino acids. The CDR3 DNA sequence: TGTGCCAGCAGCCAAGATTCCAAGACAGGGGGTAGGGGTGAGCAGTTCTTC. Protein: CASSQDSKTGGRGEQFF.

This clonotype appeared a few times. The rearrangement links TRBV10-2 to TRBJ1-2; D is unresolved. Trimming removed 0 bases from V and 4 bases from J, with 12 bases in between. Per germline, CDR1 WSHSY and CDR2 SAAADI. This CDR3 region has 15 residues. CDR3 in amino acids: CASSESAGYSYGYTF. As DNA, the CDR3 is TGCGCCAGCAGTGAGTCGGCGGGGTACAGCTATGGCTACACCTTC.

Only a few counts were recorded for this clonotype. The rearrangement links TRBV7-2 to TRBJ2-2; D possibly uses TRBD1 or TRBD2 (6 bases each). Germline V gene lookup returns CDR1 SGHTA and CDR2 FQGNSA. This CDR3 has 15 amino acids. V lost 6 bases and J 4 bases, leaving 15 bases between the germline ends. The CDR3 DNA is TGTGCCAGCAGTAAACAGGGACTCGGCACCGGGGAGCTGTTTTTT. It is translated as CASSKQGLGTGELFF.

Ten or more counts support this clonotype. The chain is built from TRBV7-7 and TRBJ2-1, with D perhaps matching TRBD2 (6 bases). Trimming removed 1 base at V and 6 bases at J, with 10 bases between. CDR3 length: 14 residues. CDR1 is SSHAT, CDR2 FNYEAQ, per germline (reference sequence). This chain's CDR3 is CASSLVGSGNEQFF. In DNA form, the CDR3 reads TGTGCCAGCAGCTTAGTTGGTAGCGGCAATGAGCAGTTCTTC.

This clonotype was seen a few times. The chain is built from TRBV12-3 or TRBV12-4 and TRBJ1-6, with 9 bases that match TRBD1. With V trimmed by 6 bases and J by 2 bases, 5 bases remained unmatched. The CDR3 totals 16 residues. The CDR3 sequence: CASSAQGATYNSPLHF. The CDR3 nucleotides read TGTGCCAGCAGCGCACAGGGGGCAACCTATAATTCACCCCTCCACTTT.

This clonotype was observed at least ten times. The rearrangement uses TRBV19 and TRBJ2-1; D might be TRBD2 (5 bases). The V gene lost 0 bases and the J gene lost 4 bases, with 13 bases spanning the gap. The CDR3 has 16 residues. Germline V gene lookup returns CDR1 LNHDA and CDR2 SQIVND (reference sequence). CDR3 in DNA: TGTGCCAGTAGTATAGAGTCCGGGATCTCATACAATGAGCAGTTCTTC. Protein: CASSIESGISYNEQFF.